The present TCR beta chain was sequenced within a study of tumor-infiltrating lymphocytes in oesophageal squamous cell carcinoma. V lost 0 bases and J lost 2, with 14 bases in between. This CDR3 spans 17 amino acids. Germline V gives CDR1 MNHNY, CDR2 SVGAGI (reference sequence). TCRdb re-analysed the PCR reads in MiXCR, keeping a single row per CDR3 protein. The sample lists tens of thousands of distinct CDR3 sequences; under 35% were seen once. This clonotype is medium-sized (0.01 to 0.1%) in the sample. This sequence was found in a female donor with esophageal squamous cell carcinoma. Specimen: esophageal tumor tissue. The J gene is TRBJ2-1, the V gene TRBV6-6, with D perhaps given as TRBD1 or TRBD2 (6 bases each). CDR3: CASSYSRGVGPYNEQFF. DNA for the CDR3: TGTGCCAGCAGTTACTCGAGGGGGGTAGGGCCCTACAATGAGCAGTTCTTC.